This TCR beta chain was captured by sequencing in a study of T cell changes during pregnancy in multiple sclerosis. This clone was recorded only once. V lost 4 bases and J 0 bases, leaving 9 bases between the germline ends. This CDR3 is 14 amino acids long. CDR1 is MNHEY and CDR2 is SVGAGI in the germline V gene. Method: immunoSEQ multiplex PCR; TCRdb's copy keeps in-frame clones and lacks some. The sample includes under 45,000 clones, nearly 90% seen only once; the top ten take approximately 4.3%. The starting material was CD8+ T cells from peripheral blood mononuclear cells, obtained in the first trimester of pregnancy. The sequence came from a female donor with multiple sclerosis, enrolled in a pregnancy study. The chain carries TRBV6-5 and TRBJ1-2; D may be TRBD1 (6 bases). The CDR3 sequence is CASSWDTANYGYTF. CDR3 bases: TGTGCCAGCAGTTGGGACACAGCTAACTATGGCTACACCTTC.